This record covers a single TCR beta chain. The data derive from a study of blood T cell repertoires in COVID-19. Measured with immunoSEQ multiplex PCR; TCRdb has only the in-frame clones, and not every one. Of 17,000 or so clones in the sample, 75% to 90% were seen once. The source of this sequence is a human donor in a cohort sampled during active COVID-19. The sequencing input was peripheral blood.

CDR3 sequence (DNA): TGTGCCATCTGGACTAGGGCGAGGGACAATGAGCAGTTCTTC. It translates to CAIWTRARDNEQFF. This chain joins TRBV7-5 and TRBJ2-1; the table calls TRBD2, which could not be checked here. TRBV7-5 is classified as a pseudogene. This CDR3 is 14 amino acids long.